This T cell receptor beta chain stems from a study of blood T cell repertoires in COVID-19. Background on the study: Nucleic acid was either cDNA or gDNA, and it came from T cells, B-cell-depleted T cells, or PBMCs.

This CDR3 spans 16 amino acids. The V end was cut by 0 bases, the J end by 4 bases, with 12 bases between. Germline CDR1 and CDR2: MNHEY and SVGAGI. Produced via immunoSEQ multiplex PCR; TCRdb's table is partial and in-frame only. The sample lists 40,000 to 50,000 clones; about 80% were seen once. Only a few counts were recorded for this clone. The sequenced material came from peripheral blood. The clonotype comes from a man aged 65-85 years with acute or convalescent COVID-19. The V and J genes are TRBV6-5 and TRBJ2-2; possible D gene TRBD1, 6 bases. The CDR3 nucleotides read TGTGCCAGCAGTTACTCGAGGGGGAGTGGCACCGGGGAGCTGTTTTTT. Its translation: CASSYSRGSGTGELFF.